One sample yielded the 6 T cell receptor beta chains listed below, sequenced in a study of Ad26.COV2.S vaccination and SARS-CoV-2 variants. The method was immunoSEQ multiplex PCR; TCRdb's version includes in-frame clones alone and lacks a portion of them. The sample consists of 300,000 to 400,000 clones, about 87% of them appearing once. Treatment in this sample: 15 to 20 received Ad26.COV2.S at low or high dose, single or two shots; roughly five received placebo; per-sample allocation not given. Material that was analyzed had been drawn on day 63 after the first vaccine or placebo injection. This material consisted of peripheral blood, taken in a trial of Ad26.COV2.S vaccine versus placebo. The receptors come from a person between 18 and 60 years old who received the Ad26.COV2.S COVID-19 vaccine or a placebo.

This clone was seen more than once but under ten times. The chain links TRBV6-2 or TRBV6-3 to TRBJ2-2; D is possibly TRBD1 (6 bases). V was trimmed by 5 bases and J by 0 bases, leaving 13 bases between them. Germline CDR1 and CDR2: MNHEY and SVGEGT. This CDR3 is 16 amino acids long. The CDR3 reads CASSPTGTTNTGELFF. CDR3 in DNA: TGTGCCAGCAGTCCGACGGGGACAACGAACACCGGGGAGCTGTTTTTT.

CDR3 residues: CASSLRRDGPYEQYF. In DNA, the CDR3 is TGTGCCAGCAGCCTACGCCGGGACGGACCCTACGAGCAGTACTTC. The chain couples TRBV7-2 to TRBJ2-7; D possibly uses TRBD1 or TRBD2 (5 bases each). With 5 bases removed from V and 2 bases from J, the gap between germline ends came to 16 bases. From germline, CDR1 is SGHTA and CDR2 FQGNSA. The CDR3 totals 15 residues. Based on the CDR3 plus reference TRBV7-2 and TRBJ2-7, the full variable domain is GAGVSQSPSNKVTEKGKDVELRCDPISGHTALYWYRQSLGQGLEFLIYFQGNSAPDKSGLPSDRFSAERTGGSVSTLTIQRTQQEDSAVYLCASSLRRDGPYEQYFGPGTRLTVT.

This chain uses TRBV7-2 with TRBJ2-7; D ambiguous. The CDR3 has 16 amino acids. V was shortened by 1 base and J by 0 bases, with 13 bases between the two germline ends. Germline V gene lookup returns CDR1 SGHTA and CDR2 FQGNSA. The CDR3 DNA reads TGTGCCAGCAGCTTAGAGGGTCTGATCGGCTCCTACGAGCAGTACTTC. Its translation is CASSLEGLIGSYEQYF.

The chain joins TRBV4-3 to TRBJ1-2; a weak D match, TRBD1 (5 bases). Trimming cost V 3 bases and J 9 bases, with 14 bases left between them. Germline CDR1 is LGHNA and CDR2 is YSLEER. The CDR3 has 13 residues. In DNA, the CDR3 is TGCGCCAGCAGCCACCGAGACAGCTCTAGCTACACCTTC. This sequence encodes CASSHRDSSSYTF.

CDR3 bases: TGTGCCAGCAGTTACCGACAGGGGGCGGGGTACACCTTC. This codes for CASSYRQGAGYTF. V gene TRBV27 combines with J gene TRBJ1-2, with 10 bases that match TRBD1. J lost 11 bases, V lost 4 bases, and 7 bases had no gene match. Germline CDR1 is MNHEY and CDR2 is SMNVEV (reference sequence). This CDR3 spans 13 amino acids.

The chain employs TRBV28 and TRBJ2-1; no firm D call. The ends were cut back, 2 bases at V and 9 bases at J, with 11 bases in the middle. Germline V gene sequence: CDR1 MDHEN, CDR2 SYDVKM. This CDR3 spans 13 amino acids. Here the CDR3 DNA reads TGTGCCAGCAGTTTAGAGACAATCAGTGAGCAGTTCTTC. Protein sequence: CASSLETISEQFF.